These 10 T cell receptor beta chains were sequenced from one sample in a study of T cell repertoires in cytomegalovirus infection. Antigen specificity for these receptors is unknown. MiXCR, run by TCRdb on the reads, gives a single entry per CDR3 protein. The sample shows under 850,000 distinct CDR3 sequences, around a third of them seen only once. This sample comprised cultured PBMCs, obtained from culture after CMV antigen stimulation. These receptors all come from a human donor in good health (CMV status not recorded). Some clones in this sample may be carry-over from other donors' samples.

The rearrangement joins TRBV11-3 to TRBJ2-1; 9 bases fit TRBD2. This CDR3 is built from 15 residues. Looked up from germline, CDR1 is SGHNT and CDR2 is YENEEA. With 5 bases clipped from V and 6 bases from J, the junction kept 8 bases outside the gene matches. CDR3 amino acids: CASSPYSGSPNEQFF. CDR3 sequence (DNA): TGTGCCAGCAGCCCATATAGCGGGAGCCCCAATGAGCAGTTCTTC.

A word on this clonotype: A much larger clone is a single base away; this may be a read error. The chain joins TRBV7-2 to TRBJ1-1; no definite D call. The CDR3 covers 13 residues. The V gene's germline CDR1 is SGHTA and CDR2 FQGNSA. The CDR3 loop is CANSPVLSTEAFF. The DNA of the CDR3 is TGTGCCAACAGCCCTGTACTAAGCACTGAAGCTTTCTTT.

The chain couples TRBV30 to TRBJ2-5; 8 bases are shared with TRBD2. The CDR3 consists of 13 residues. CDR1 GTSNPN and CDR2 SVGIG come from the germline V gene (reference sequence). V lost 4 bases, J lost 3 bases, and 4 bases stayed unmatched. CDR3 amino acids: CAWTPLAEETQYF. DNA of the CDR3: TGTGCCTGGACCCCACTAGCGGAAGAGACCCAGTACTTC.

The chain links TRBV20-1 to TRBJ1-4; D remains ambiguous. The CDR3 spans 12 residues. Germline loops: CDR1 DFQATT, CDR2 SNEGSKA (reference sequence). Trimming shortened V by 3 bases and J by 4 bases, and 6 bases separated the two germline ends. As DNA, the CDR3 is TGCAGTGCTAGGTCCCATAATGAAAAACTGTTTTTT. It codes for CSARSHNEKLFF.

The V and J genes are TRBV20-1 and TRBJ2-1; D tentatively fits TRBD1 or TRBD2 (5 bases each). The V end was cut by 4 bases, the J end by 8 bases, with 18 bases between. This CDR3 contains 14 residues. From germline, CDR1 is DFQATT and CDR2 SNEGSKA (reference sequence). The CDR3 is CSAIWPGTLDEQFF. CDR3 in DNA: TGCAGTGCTATATGGCCGGGGACCCTCGATGAGCAGTTCTTC.

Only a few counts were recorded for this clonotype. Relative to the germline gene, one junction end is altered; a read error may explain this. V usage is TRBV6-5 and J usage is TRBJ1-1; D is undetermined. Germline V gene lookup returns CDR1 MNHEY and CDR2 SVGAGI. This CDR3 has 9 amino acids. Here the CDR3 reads CASSYSVEF. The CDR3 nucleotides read TGTGCCAGCAGTTACTCGGTCGAATTT.

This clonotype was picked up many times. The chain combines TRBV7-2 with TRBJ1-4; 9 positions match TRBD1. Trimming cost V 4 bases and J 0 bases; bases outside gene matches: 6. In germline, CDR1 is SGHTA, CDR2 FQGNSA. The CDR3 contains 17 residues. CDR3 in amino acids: CASSSVGQGATNEKLFF. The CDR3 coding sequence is TGTGCCAGCAGCTCAGTGGGACAGGGAGCAACTAATGAAAAACTGTTTTTT.

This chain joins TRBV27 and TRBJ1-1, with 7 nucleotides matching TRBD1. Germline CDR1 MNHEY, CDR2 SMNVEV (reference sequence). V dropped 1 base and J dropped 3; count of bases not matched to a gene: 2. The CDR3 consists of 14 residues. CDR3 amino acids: CASSLFRGDTEAFF. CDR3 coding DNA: TGTGCCAGCAGTTTATTCAGGGGGGACACTGAAGCTTTCTTT.

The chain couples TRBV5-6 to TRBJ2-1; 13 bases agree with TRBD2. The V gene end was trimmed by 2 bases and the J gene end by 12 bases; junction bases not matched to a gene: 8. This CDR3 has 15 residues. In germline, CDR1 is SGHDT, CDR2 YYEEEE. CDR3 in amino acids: CASSFGLAGVPVQFF. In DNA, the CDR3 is TGTGCCAGCAGCTTCGGACTAGCGGGAGTCCCAGTGCAGTTCTTC.

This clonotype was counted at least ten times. The CDR3 nucleotides are TGTGCCAGCAGCTTAAATCCAGATACGCAGTATTTT. It codes for CASSLNPDTQYF. The gene calls are TRBV7-2 and TRBJ2-3; D not resolved. This CDR3 comprises 12 residues. V dropped 2 bases and J dropped 4 bases, with 4 bases sitting between them. The germline V gene has CDR1 SGHTA and CDR2 FQGNSA.